The subject of this entry is one TCR beta chain. TCRdb reprocessed the 5' RACE reads with MiXCR, giving one entry per CDR3 protein. The sample consists of about 200,000 distinct CDR3 sequences, 16% of them appearing once. This sample was taken from a study of T-cell memory formation after mild COVID-19. From germline, CDR1 is SGHRS and CDR2 YFSETQ. The V end lost 3 bases, the J end lost 8 bases, and 6 bases lay between the germline ends. This CDR3 spans 11 amino acids. The sample was PBMCs or a T cell subset sorted from them (not recorded which). The TCR was taken from an adult woman who had mild COVID-19 (a few samples of this study predate the infection). Cell type and time point are not known. V and J are TRBV5-1 and TRBJ2-1; D remains unclear. The CDR3, as DNA: TGCGCCAGCAGCTCGGTGGATGAGCAGTTCTTC. Translating gives CASSSVDEQFF.